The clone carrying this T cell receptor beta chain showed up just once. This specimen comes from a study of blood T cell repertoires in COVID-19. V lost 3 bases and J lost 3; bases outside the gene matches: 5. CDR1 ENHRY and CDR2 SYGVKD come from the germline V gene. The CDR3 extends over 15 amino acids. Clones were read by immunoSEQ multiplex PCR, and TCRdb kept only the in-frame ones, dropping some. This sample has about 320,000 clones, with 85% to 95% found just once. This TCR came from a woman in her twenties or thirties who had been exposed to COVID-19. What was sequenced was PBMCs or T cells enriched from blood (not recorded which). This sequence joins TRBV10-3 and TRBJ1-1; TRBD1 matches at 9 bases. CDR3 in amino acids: CAISDSGTGYTEAFF. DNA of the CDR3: TGTGCCATCAGTGATTCCGGGACAGGGTACACTGAAGCTTTCTTT.